This T cell receptor beta chain was captured by sequencing in a study of CD8+ T cells in alopecia areata. Across the study: Among treated patients, oral tofacitinib was administered at 5 to 10 mg twice daily. Findings of the study overall: An increase in clonality over normal scalp was evident in lesional scalp, especially alopecia totalis/universalis. Scalp sequencing captures resident alphabeta T cells of normal skin too.

Concerning this clone: Its antigen is not known.

Treatment: oral pan-JAK inhibitor, 5-10 mg twice daily. Collected material from alopecia areata patients comprised lesional scalp punch biopsies and peripheral blood. RNA was isolated and reverse transcribed to cDNA, the sequencing template. The repertoire was sequenced with immunoSEQ multiplex PCR; TCRdb's copy has only in-frame clones and lacks some. In the table there are more than 150,000 clones, roughly three fifths of which are singletons. This CDR3 has 14 residues. Germline V gene sequence: CDR1 ENHRY, CDR2 SYGVKD. V shed 8 bases and J shed 4 bases, with 17 bases lying between them. The V and J genes are TRBV10-3 and TRBJ2-5, with D possibly TRBD1 on 6 matching bases. This TCR derives from a human donor with alopecia areata. The sample here was CD4+ T cells sorted from blood, taken at week 4, from a patient treated with tofacitinib. The CDR3 nucleotides read TGTGCCATCGGGAACCGGGACACGTCAGAGACCCAGTACTTC. Its translation is CAIGNRDTSETQYF.